Detailed here is one T cell receptor beta chain. The antigen is undetermined. CDR1 MNHEY and CDR2 SVGAGI come from the germline V gene. The CDR3 has 12 amino acids. V was shortened by 0 bases and J by 7 bases, with 4 bases between the two germline ends. Noted treatment: oral pan-JAK inhibitor, 5-10 mg twice daily. The sample originates from a study of CD8+ T cells in alopecia areata. Study results and caveats: Sequencing of scalp tissue also captures the resident alphabeta T cells of normal skin.

TCR sequencing used cDNA made by reverse transcription of extracted RNA. The assay was immunoSEQ multiplex PCR, and TCRdb's table has in-frame clones only and misses some. The sample yields 90,000 to 100,000 clones, 60% to 65% seen once. The sequenced sample was CD8+ T cells sorted from blood, obtained at week 4, from a patient treated with tofacitinib. The V and J genes are TRBV6-5 and TRBJ2-1; D remains ambiguous. This clonotype was sampled from a human donor with alopecia areata. CDR3 coding DNA: TGTGCCAGCAGTTACTCGAATAATGAGCAGTTCTTC. Residues: CASSYSNNEQFF.